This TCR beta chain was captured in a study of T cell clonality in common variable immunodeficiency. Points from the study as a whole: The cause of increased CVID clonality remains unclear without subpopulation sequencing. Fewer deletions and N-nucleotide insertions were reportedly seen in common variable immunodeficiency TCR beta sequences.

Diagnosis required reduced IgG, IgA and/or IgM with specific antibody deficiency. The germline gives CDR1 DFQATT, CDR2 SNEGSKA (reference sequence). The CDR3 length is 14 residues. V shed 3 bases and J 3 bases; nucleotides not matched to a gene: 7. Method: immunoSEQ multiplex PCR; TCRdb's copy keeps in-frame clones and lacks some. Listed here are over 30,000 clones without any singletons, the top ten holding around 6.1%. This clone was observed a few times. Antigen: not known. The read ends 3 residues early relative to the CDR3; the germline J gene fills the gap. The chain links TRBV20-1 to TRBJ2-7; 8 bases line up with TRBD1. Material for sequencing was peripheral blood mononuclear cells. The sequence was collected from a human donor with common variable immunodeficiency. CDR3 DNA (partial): TGCAGTGCTAGCGGGACAGGAATGGGCTACGAG. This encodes CSASGTGMGYE. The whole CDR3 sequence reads CSASGTGMGYEQYF.